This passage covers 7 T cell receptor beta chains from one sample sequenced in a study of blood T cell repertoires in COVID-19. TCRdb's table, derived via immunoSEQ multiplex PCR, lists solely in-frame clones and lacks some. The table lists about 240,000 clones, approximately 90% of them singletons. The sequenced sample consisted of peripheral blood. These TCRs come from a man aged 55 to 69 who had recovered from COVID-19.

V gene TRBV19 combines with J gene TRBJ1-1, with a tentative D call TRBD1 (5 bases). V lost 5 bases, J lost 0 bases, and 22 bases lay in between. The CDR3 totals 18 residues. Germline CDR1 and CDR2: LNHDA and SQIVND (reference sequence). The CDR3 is CASSFHLGDSSMNTEAFF. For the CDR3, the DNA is TGTGCCAGTAGTTTTCATTTGGGCGACAGCTCTATGAACACTGAAGCTTTCTTT.

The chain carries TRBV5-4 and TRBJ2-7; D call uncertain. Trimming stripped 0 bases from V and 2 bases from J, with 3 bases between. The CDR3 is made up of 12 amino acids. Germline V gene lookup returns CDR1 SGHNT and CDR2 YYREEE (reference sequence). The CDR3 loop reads CASSLDTYEQYF. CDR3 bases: TGTGCCAGCAGCTTGGACACCTACGAGCAGTACTTC. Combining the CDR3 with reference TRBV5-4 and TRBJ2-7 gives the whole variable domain ETGVTQSPTHLIKTRGQQVTLRCSSQSGHNTVSWYQQALGQGPQFIFQYYREEENGRGNFPPRFSGLQFPNYSSELNVNALELDDSALYLCASSLDTYEQYFGPGTRLTVT.

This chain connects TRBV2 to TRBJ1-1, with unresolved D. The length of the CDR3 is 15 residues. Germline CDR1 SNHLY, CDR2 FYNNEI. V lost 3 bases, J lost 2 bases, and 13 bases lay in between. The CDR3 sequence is CASSDQSSGNTEAFF. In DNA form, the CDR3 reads TGTGCCAGCAGTGACCAATCCAGCGGAAACACTGAAGCTTTCTTT.

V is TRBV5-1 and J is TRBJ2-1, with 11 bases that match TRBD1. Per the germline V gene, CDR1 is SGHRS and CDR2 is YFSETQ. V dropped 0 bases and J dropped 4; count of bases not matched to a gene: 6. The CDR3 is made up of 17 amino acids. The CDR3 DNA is TGCGCCAGCAGCTTGGTTTGGGACAGGGGGGCATACAATGAGCAGTTCTTC. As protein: CASSLVWDRGAYNEQFF.

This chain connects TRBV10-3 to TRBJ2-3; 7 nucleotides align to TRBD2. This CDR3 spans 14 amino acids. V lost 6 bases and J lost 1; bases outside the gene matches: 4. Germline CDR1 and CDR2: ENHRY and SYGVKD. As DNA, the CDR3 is TGTGCCATCAGGCGGACTAGGGGCACAGATACGCAGTATTTT. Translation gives CAIRRTRGTDTQYF.

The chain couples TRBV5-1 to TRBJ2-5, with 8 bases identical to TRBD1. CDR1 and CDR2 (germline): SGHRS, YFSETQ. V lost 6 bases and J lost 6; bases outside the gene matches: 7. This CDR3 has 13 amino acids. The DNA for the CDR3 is TGCGCCAGCATTGGGCAGGGGGCACAGACCCAGTACTTC. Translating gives CASIGQGAQTQYF. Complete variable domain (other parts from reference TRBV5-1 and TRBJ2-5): KAGVTQTPRYLIKTRGQQVTLSCSPISGHRSVSWYQQTPGQGLQFLFEYFSETQRNKGNFPGRFSGRQFSNSRSEMNVSTLELGDSALYLCASIGQGAQTQYFGPGTRLLVL.

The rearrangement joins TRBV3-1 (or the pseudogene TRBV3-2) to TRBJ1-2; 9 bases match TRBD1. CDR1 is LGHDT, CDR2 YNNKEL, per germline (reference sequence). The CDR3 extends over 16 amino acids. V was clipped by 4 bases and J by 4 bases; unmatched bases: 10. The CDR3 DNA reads TGTGCCAGCAGCCGGAGGGGACAGGGCCTTCTCTATGGCTACACCTTC. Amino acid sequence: CASSRRGQGLLYGYTF.